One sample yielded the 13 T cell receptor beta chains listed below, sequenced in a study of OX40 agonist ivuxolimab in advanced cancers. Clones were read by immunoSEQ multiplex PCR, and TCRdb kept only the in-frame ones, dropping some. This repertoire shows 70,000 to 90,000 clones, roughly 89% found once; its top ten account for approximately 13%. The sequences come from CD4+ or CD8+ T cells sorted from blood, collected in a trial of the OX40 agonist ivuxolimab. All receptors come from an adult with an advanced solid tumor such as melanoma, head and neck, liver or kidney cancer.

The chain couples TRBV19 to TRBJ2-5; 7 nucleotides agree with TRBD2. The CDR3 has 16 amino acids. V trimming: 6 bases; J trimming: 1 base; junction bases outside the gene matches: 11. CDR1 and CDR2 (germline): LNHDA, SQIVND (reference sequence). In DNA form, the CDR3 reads TGTGCCAGTAGCGGCCCCGGGGCGGGAGCCCAAGAGACCCAGTACTTC. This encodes CASSGPGAGAQETQYF.

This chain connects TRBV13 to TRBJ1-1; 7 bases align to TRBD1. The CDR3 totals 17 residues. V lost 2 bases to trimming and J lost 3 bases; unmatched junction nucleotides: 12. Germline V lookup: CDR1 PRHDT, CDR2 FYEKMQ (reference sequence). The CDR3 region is CASSLNYREGGYTEAFF. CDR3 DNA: TGTGCCAGCAGCTTAAATTACCGGGAAGGGGGCTACACTGAAGCTTTCTTT.

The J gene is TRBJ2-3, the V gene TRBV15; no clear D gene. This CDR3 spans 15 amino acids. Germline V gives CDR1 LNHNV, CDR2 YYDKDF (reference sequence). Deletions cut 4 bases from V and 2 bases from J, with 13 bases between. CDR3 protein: CATSIGALYTDTQYF. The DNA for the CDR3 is TGTGCCACCAGCATAGGAGCCCTATACACAGATACGCAGTATTTT.

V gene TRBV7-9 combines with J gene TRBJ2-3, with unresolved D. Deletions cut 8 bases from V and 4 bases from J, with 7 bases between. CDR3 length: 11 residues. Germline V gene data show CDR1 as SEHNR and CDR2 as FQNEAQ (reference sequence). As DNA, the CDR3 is TGTGCCAGCCTAGATTCAGATACGCAGTATTTT. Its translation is CASLDSDTQYF.

CDR3 region: CASSLGGYEQYF. The CDR3 coding sequence is TGTGCCAGCAGCTTAGGAGGCTACGAGCAGTACTTC. V gene TRBV13 combines with J gene TRBJ2-7; no reliable D call. CDR3 length: 12 amino acids. Germline V gene data show CDR1 as PRHDT and CDR2 as FYEKMQ (reference sequence). V shed 0 bases and J shed 3 bases, with 3 bases lying between them.

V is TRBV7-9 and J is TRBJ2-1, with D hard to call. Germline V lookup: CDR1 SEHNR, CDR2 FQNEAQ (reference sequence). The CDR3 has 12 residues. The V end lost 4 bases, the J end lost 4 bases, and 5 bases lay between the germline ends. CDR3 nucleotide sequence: TGTGCCAGCAGCTACCCTTACAATGAGCAGTTCTTC. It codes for CASSYPYNEQFF. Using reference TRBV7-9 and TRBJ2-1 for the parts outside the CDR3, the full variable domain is DTGVSQNPRHKITKRGQNVTFRCDPISEHNRLYWYRQTLGQGPEFLTYFQNEAQLEKSRLLSDRFSAERPKGSFSTLEIQRTEQGDSAMYLCASSYPYNEQFFGPGTRLTVL.

This chain's CDR3 is CASSFELGSLHF. The CDR3 DNA is TGTGCCAGCAGCTTTGAACTGGGATCCCTCCACTTT. The J gene is TRBJ1-6, the V gene TRBV7-2, with D uncertain. This CDR3 contains 12 residues. Germline loops: CDR1 SGHTA, CDR2 FQGNSA. V was cut by 3 bases and J by 14 bases, with 11 bases left in between.

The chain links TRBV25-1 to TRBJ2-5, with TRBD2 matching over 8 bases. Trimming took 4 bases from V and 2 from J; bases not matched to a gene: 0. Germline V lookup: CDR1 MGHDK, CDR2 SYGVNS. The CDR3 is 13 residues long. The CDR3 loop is CASSAGGQETQYF. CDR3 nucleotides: TGTGCCAGCAGTGCGGGGGGGCAAGAGACCCAGTACTTC. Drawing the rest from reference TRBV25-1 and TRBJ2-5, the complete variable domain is EADIYQTPRYLVIGTGKKITLECSQTMGHDKMYWYQQDPGMELHLIHYSYGVNSTEKGDLSSESTVSRIRTEHFPLTLESARPSHTSQYLCASSAGGQETQYFGPGTRLLVL.

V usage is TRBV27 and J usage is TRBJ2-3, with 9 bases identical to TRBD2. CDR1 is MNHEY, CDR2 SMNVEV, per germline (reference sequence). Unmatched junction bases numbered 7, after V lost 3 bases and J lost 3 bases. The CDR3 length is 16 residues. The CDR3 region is CASSLYPSGTTDTQYF. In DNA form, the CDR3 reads TGTGCCAGCAGTTTGTATCCTAGCGGGACAACAGATACGCAGTATTTT.

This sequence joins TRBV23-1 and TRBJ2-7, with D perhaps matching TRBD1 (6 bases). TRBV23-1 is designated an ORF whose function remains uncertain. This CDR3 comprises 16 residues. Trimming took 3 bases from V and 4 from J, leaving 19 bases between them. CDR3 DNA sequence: TGCGCCAGCAGTCAGGTATCACAGGGCCTCCTTTACGAGCAGTACTTC. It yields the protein CASSQVSQGLLYEQYF.

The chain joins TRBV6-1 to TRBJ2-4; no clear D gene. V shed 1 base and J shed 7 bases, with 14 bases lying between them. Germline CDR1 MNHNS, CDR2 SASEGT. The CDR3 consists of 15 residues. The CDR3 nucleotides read TGTGCCAGCAGTGAAGTCGTAGTCCTCCGTAACATTCAGTACTTC. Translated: CASSEVVVLRNIQYF.

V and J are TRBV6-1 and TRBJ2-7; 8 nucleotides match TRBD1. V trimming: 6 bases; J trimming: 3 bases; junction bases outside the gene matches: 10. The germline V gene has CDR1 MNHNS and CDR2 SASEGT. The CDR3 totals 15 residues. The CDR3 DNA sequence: TGTGCCAGCAGGGGAGGACAGGGATCAGACTACGAGCAGTACTTC. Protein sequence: CASRGGQGSDYEQYF.

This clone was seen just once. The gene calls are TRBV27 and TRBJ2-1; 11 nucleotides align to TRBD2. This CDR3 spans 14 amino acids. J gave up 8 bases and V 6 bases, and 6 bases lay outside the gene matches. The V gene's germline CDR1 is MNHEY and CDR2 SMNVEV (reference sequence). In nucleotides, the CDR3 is TGTGCCAGCAGCCCCCCGGGACTAGCGGATGAGCAGTTCTTC. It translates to CASSPPGLADEQFF.